The 18 T cell receptor beta chains presented below share a single source sample, sequenced in a study of T cell repertoires in cytomegalovirus infection. One entry per CDR3 protein, called by TCRdb with MiXCR from the reads. Found here are 200,000 to 250,000 distinct CDR3 sequences, 6.5% of them singletons; the top ten hold under 7%. The sample consisted of PBMCs. These receptors originate from a human donor in good health (CMV status not recorded). Some clones in this sample may be carry-over from other donors' samples.

This clonotype was counted ten times or more. The V gene is TRBV20-1, the J gene TRBJ1-3; 9 bases are a match to TRBD1. The germline V gene encodes CDR1 DFQATT and CDR2 SNEGSKA (reference sequence). The V gene end was trimmed by 1 base and the J gene end by 2 bases; junction bases not matched to a gene: 9. This CDR3 region has 17 residues. CDR3 nucleotide sequence: TGCAGTGCTAGAGGGATTTGGGACAGGGCTGCTGGAAACACCATATATTTT. Its protein is CSARGIWDRAAGNTIYF.

This clonotype was counted ten times or more. The chain links TRBV6-2 or TRBV6-3 to TRBJ2-1, with D perhaps TRBD1 (6 bases). The germline V gene encodes CDR1 MNHEY and CDR2 SVGEGT. CDR3 size: 12 residues. V dropped 9 bases and J dropped 14 bases, with 20 bases sitting between them. The CDR3 sequence: CASLSGSGVEFF. DNA of the CDR3: TGTGCCAGTCTTTCAGGGTCAGGGGTTGAGTTCTTC.

This clonotype showed up just a few times. This chain joins TRBV6-5 and TRBJ2-5; D is undetermined. The CDR3 covers 15 residues. Trimming removed 0 bases from V and 4 bases from J, with 12 bases in between. Germline loops: CDR1 MNHEY, CDR2 SVGAGI. The CDR3 loop reads CASSYSIQSPETQYF. The CDR3 DNA sequence: TGTGCCAGCAGTTACTCGATACAGTCTCCAGAGACCCAGTACTTC.

At least ten counts were recorded for this clonotype. The rearrangement links TRBV20-1 to TRBJ1-5; 8 bases align to TRBD1. This CDR3 spans 16 amino acids. V lost 5 bases, J lost 2 bases, and 11 bases stayed unmatched. Per germline, CDR1 DFQATT and CDR2 SNEGSKA (reference sequence). The CDR3 DNA sequence: TGCAGTGCTCAGGGGGCAGGGGCGGGCGGCAATCAGCCCCAGCATTTT. This encodes CSAQGAGAGGNQPQHF.

This clonotype was seen repeatedly, ten times or more. The chain combines TRBV12-3 or TRBV12-4 with TRBJ2-5; perhaps TRBD1 as D (5 bases). The CDR3 covers 11 residues. CDR3 in amino acids: CSCGQSETQYF. In DNA form, the CDR3 reads TGTAGCTGCGGACAATCAGAGACCCAGTACTTC.

Many counts were recorded for this clonotype. V and J are TRBV6-2 or TRBV6-3 and TRBJ1-1; D is undetermined. Trimming removed 1 base at V and 0 bases at J, with 0 bases between. The CDR3 has 12 amino acids. CDR1 is MNHEY, CDR2 SVGEGT, per germline. This CDR3 reads CASSYLNTEAFF. As DNA, the CDR3 is TGTGCCAGCAGTTACTTGAACACTGAAGCTTTCTTT.

This clonotype showed up many times. This chain links TRBV5-1 with TRBJ1-2; the D gene is possibly TRBD1 (5 bases). Trimming pared 0 bases from V and 5 bases from J, leaving 14 bases between. The CDR3 has 15 amino acids. Per germline, CDR1 SGHRS and CDR2 YFSETQ. The CDR3 sequence: CASSLVSRAGYGYTF. The CDR3 nucleotides read TGCGCCAGCAGCTTGGTTTCCAGGGCCGGATATGGCTACACCTTC.

This clonotype was observed at least ten times. The J gene is TRBJ2-5, the V gene TRBV7-9; 7 nucleotides match TRBD1. Germline V gene sequence: CDR1 SEHNR, CDR2 FQNEAQ (reference sequence). With 5 bases clipped from V and 4 bases from J, the junction kept 7 bases outside the gene matches. CDR3 length: 14 amino acids. Here the CDR3 DNA reads TGTGCCAGCAGCCAGACAGGGTTCGGAGAGACCCAGTACTTC. Protein sequence: CASSQTGFGETQYF.

This clonotype has ten or more counts. V usage is TRBV29-1 and J usage is TRBJ1-4; no clear D gene. This CDR3 has 12 residues. Trimming took off 4 bases at V and 5 bases at J, with 8 bases between the two ends. The germline V gene encodes CDR1 SQVTM and CDR2 ANQGSEA. CDR3 loop: CSVGEGNEKLFF. DNA of the CDR3: TGCAGCGTTGGAGAAGGGAATGAAAAACTGTTTTTT.

This clonotype has more than one count but fewer than ten. The CDR3 spells CATSRDRGRKNEKLFF. CDR3 sequence (DNA): TGTGCCACCAGCAGAGATAGGGGAAGAAAAAATGAAAAACTGTTTTTT. The chain couples TRBV15 to TRBJ1-4; possibly TRBD1 for D (5 bases). Germline V CDR1 and CDR2: LNHNV, YYDKDF (reference sequence). Trimming left V 0 bases short and J 5 bases short, with 13 bases between. The CDR3 sequence is 16 residues long.

J is TRBJ2-3 and V is TRBV29-1; TRBD1 agrees at 11 bases. V lost 4 bases, J lost 6 bases, and 9 bases stayed unmatched. CDR3 length equals 15 residues. In germline, CDR1 is SQVTM, CDR2 ANQGSEA. The CDR3 loop reads CSVAKGQGAEDTQYF. The CDR3 DNA sequence: TGCAGCGTTGCCAAAGGACAGGGGGCGGAGGATACGCAGTATTTT.

This chain joins TRBV19 and TRBJ1-1; possible D gene TRBD1, 5 bases. This CDR3 contains 17 residues. Germline V gene data show CDR1 as LNHDA and CDR2 as SQIVND (reference sequence). Deletions cut 7 bases from V and 0 bases from J, with 21 bases between. The CDR3 DNA reads TGTGCCAGTACCGTGTTTCCGAGTGGGGCTCTGAACACTGAAGCTTTCTTT. It codes for CASTVFPSGALNTEAFF. The whole variable domain, remainder taken from reference TRBV19 and TRBJ1-1, is DGGITQSPKYLFRKEGQNVTLSCEQNLNHDAMYWYRQDPGQGLRLIYYSQIVNDFQKGDIAEGYSVSREKKESFPLTVTSAQKNPTAFYLCASTVFPSGALNTEAFFGQGTRLTVV.

In the case of this clonotype: This may stem from a read error, because a much larger clone lies one nucleotide away. The rearrangement joins TRBV5-6 to TRBJ2-7; 8 bases match TRBD1. J gave up 2 bases and V 2 bases, and 6 bases lay outside the gene matches. The CDR3 totals 15 residues. Germline assignment: CDR1 SGHDT and CDR2 YYEEEE. The CDR3 loop is CASSFRDRTTYEQYF. CDR3 sequence (DNA): TGTGCCAGCAGCTTCCGGGACAGGACCACCTACGAGCAGTACTTC.

This clonotype was seen repeatedly, ten times or more. The junction shows a germline mismatch at one end, possibly a read error. The chain is built from TRBV7-7 and TRBJ2-1; D remains ambiguous. This CDR3 contains 13 residues. Germline V gene sequence: CDR1 SSHAT, CDR2 FNYEAQ (reference sequence). DNA of the CDR3: TGTGCTAGCAGCTTAGGGCAGATTCATGAGCAGTTCTTC. Its protein is CASSLGQIHEQFF.

This clonotype was counted many times. The CDR3 spells CASSQGQGSIDNEQFF. The DNA of the CDR3 is TGTGCCAGCAGTCAAGGACAGGGTTCGATCGACAATGAGCAGTTCTTC. This rearrangement joins TRBV6-5 to TRBJ2-1; 8 bases line up with TRBD1. Germline-derived CDR1 and CDR2 are MNHEY and SVGAGI. Trimming cost V 5 bases and J 5 bases; bases outside gene matches: 11. CDR3 length: 16 amino acids.

This clonotype was found many times. The V call is TRBV9, the J call TRBJ2-3, with D possibly being TRBD1 or TRBD2 (5 bases each). Germline V CDR1 and CDR2: SGDLS, YYNGEE. The CDR3 has 17 residues. V dropped 4 bases and J dropped 5 bases, with 23 bases sitting between them. The CDR3 here is CASSPLTGTGTKDTQYF. In nucleotides, the CDR3 is TGTGCCAGCAGCCCCCTCACCGGGACCGGCACTAAAGATACGCAGTATTTT.

This clonotype was found many times. The chain links TRBV11-2 to TRBJ1-1, with 9 bases that match TRBD1. V was clipped by 5 bases and J by 5 bases; unmatched bases: 6. This CDR3 comprises 14 residues. The germline CDR1 and CDR2 sequences are SGHAT and FQNNGV. In nucleotides, the CDR3 is TGTGCCAGCAGCCCGAGGACAGGGGTGACTGAAGCTTTCTTT. Protein product: CASSPRTGVTEAFF.

The table lists this clonotype with many counts. The CDR3 region has the DNA TGCGCCAGCAGCCGACGCCCGGGTGAGCAGTTCTTC. It specifies CASSRRPGEQFF. The chain combines TRBV4-1 with TRBJ2-1; D call uncertain. Germline-derived CDR1 and CDR2 are MGHRA and YSYEKL. This CDR3 region has 12 residues. V lost 4 bases and J lost 9, with 10 bases in between.